These 5 T cell receptor beta chains share one sample of origin, sequenced in a study of blood T cell repertoires in COVID-19 (dated by TCRdb to the early 2020s). The library was built by means of the immunoSEQ multiplex PCR assay. TCRdb provides this immuneACCESS table in a form limited to in-frame rearrangements. Some clones are lacking; in checked studies, under half of them reflect an unresolved V gene, and why the rest are absent is not known. This sample is represented by 120,000 or so clones; roughly three quarters of them were singletons. The ten most abundant clones make up over 6.5% of the sample. Sequencing was carried out using peripheral blood. The source is a human donor in a cohort sampled during active COVID-19.

The chain employs TRBV3-1 (or the pseudogene TRBV3-2) and TRBJ1-2; D gene ambiguous. The V gene lost 0 bases and the J gene lost 7 bases, with 21 bases spanning the gap. This CDR3 is built from 17 residues. CDR1 and CDR2 from the germline V gene are LGHDT and YNNKEL (reference sequence). The DNA for the CDR3 is TGTGCCAGCAGCCAAGATCTTGAGGTCGCGGGCGTCGGTGGCTACACCTTC. Translating it yields CASSQDLEVAGVGGYTF.

This clone occurred a few times. The chain combines TRBV19 with TRBJ1-5, with D possibly being TRBD1 (6 bases). Germline loops: CDR1 LNHDA, CDR2 SQIVND (reference sequence). Trimming took 11 bases from V and 0 from J, leaving 29 bases between them. CDR3 length: 19 residues. CDR3 in DNA: TGTGCCGGAATTAACGGGGACAACAATTCTCTATATAGCAATCAGCCCCAGCATTTT. This gives the protein CAGINGDNNSLYSNQPQHF.

There are a few counts of this clone. The chain carries TRBV5-1 and TRBJ1-1, with no clear D. Germline values: CDR1 SGHRS, CDR2 YFSETQ. Trimming cost V 2 bases and J 0 bases, with 11 bases left between them. The CDR3 is made up of 15 amino acids. The CDR3 protein is CASSFGPSMNTEAFF. The DNA of the CDR3 is TGCGCCAGCAGCTTTGGGCCCTCCATGAACACTGAAGCTTTCTTT.

The chain is built from TRBV3-1 (or the pseudogene TRBV3-2) and TRBJ1-1, with D uncertain. With 0 bases removed from V and 5 bases from J, the gap between germline ends came to 13 bases. This CDR3 contains 15 residues. Germline assignment: CDR1 LGHDT and CDR2 YNNKEL (reference sequence). This CDR3 reads CASSQDPGRGTEAFF. In DNA form, the CDR3 reads TGTGCCAGCAGCCAAGATCCAGGAAGAGGGACTGAAGCTTTCTTT.

The chain recombines TRBV4-2 with TRBJ1-2; D is ambiguous. V was pared by 0 bases and J by 4 bases, with 12 bases between. CDR3 length: 15 residues. Germline V gene lookup returns CDR1 LGHNA and CDR2 YNFKEQ. This CDR3 is CASSQDPHAGYGYTF. Written as DNA, the CDR3 is TGTGCCAGCAGCCAAGATCCTCATGCGGGCTATGGCTACACCTTC.